The 20 T cell receptor beta chains listed next were all sequenced from one sample in a study of blood T cell repertoires in COVID-19. Using immunoSEQ multiplex PCR, the repertoire was profiled, and TCRdb retains in-frame clones only, with some absent. The sample yields 93,000 or so clones, 87% seen once. Sequencing was done on a sample of peripheral blood. Receptors originate from a human donor in a cohort sampled during active COVID-19.

This chain connects TRBV5-5 to TRBJ2-7; D may be TRBD1 (5 bases). The length of the CDR3 is 14 residues. Deletions cut 3 bases from V and 0 bases from J, with 10 bases between. Germline CDR1 reads SGHKS; CDR2 reads YYEKEE (reference sequence). The CDR3 DNA reads TGTGCCAGCAGCTACCAGGGTGACTCCTACGAGCAGTACTTC. Translated, it gives CASSYQGDSYEQYF. Supplemented by reference TRBV5-5 and TRBJ2-7, the full variable domain reads DAGVTQSPTHLIKTRGQQVTLRCSPISGHKSVSWYQQVLGQGPQFIFQYYEKEERGRGNFPDRFSARQFPNYSSELNVNALLLGDSALYLCASSYQGDSYEQYFGPGTRLTVT.

The gene calls are TRBV5-1 and TRBJ1-4; TRBD1 agrees at 7 bases. The ends lost 0 bases at V and 5 bases at J; junction bases unmatched: 10. Germline V lookup: CDR1 SGHRS, CDR2 YFSETQ. There are 17 residues in the CDR3. In DNA form, the CDR3 reads TGCGCCAGCAGCTTGGGGGGACTGACAGGGAGAAATGAAAAACTGTTTTTT. This encodes CASSLGGLTGRNEKLFF.

The chain is built from TRBV11-3 and TRBJ2-5; 7 bases line up with TRBD2. The J segment lost 5 bases and the V segment lost 5 bases, leaving 11 bases of the junction unmatched. In germline, CDR1 is SGHNT, CDR2 YENEEA. This CDR3 spans 15 amino acids. CDR3 residues: CASSPEGRERETQYF. The CDR3 nucleotides read TGTGCCAGCAGCCCCGAGGGGCGGGAGAGGGAGACCCAGTACTTC.

The genes are TRBV28 and TRBJ2-7; 12 positions match TRBD2. Trimming took 7 bases from V and 6 from J; bases not matched to a gene: 7. The germline V gene has CDR1 MDHEN and CDR2 SYDVKM. The length of the CDR3 is 14 residues. The CDR3 sequence: CASTPLAGGPEQYF. The CDR3 DNA reads as TGTGCCAGCACCCCTCTAGCGGGAGGGCCCGAGCAGTACTTC.

In its sample, this clone was seen once. The V call is TRBV20-1, the J call TRBJ1-5, with D perhaps matching TRBD1 (5 bases). The germline V gene encodes CDR1 DFQATT and CDR2 SNEGSKA (reference sequence). The CDR3 runs to 13 residues. Trimming left V 3 bases short and J 5 bases short, with 11 bases between. CDR3 in amino acids: CSASRGIDQPQHF. In DNA form, the CDR3 reads TGCAGTGCTAGTCGGGGGATAGATCAGCCCCAGCATTTT.

The chain couples TRBV19 to TRBJ2-7, with TRBD1 matching over 9 bases. The length of the CDR3 is 15 residues. Germline loops: CDR1 LNHDA, CDR2 SQIVND (reference sequence). Trimming took 6 bases from V and 0 from J; bases not matched to a gene: 6. The CDR3 loop reads CASSQPGQGSYEQYF. CDR3 nucleotides: TGTGCCAGTAGCCAACCGGGACAGGGCTCCTACGAGCAGTACTTC.

This chain links TRBV30 with TRBJ1-3; the D is unclear. V was pared by 1 base and J by 1 base, with 8 bases between. Looked up from germline, CDR1 is GTSNPN and CDR2 is SVGIG (reference sequence). CDR3 length: 14 amino acids. The CDR3 is CAWSEGGSGNTIYF. As DNA, the CDR3 is TGTGCCTGGAGTGAGGGAGGGTCTGGAAACACCATATATTTT. Based on the CDR3 plus reference TRBV30 and TRBJ1-3, the full variable domain is SQTIHQWPATLVQPVGSPLSLECTVEGTSNPNLYWYRQAAGRGLQLLFYSVGIGQISSEVPQNLSASRPQDRQFILSSKKLLLSDSGFYLCAWSEGGSGNTIYFGEGSWLTVV.

This clone is a singleton in its sample. J is TRBJ1-4 and V is TRBV6-5, with D maybe TRBD1 (5 bases). Between the trimmed V and J ends, which lost 0 bases and 1 base, there was a span of 9 bases. Per germline, CDR1 MNHEY and CDR2 SVGAGI. This CDR3 region has 16 residues. The CDR3 region is CASSYSWGGTNEKLFF. In DNA form, the CDR3 reads TGTGCCAGCAGTTACTCATGGGGGGGAACTAATGAAAAACTGTTTTTT.

DNA of the CDR3: TGTGCCAGCAGCTTCTTCTTGAACACTGAAGCTTTCTTT. This codes for CASSFFLNTEAFF. The genes are TRBV6-5 and TRBJ1-1; D gene unclear. With 6 bases removed from V and 0 bases from J, the gap between germline ends came to 8 bases. Germline CDR1 MNHEY, CDR2 SVGAGI. The CDR3 contains 13 residues.

J is TRBJ1-1 and V is TRBV29-1; D unresolved. The CDR3 extends over 11 amino acids. Trimming took 0 bases from V and 6 from J, leaving 5 bases between them. Germline loops: CDR1 SQVTM, CDR2 ANQGSEA. The CDR3 protein is CSVEDISEAFF. The CDR3 DNA is TGCAGCGTTGAAGATATCTCTGAAGCTTTCTTT.

The gene calls are TRBV9 and TRBJ2-3, with 12 bases aligning to TRBD2. J was trimmed by 4 bases and V by 4 bases; bases with no gene match: 7. Germline V lookup: CDR1 SGDLS, CDR2 YYNGEE. The CDR3 is 16 amino acids. The CDR3 loop reads CASSSLAGGHPDTQYF. In nucleotides, the CDR3 is TGTGCCAGCAGCTCCCTAGCGGGGGGGCACCCAGATACGCAGTATTTT. The full variable domain, rest sourced from reference TRBV9 and TRBJ2-3, is DSGVTQTPKHLITATGQRVTLRCSPRSGDLSVYWYQQSLDQGLQFLIQYYNGEERAKGNILERFSAQQFPDLHSELNLSSLELGDSALYFCASSSLAGGHPDTQYFGPGTRLTVL.

The chain employs TRBV19 and TRBJ2-7; D possibly corresponds to TRBD2 (7 bases). The CDR3 extends over 16 amino acids. The V end was cut by 1 base, the J end by 6 bases, with 19 bases between. Germline CDR1 reads LNHDA; CDR2 reads SQIVND (reference sequence). The CDR3 DNA reads TGTGCCAGTAGTATAGTTGGCGGGGGCGCGTTCTCCGAGCAGTACTTC. Translating it yields CASSIVGGGAFSEQYF.

The chain recombines TRBV18 with TRBJ2-5, with TRBD1 matching over 7 bases. V shed 2 bases and J 2 bases; nucleotides not matched to a gene: 2. Germline V CDR1 and CDR2: KGHSH, LQKENI. The CDR3 extends over 14 amino acids. The CDR3 DNA sequence: TGTGCCAGCTCACCAGGCAGGGGGCAAGAGACCCAGTACTTC. This codes for CASSPGRGQETQYF. The full variable domain, in which reference TRBV18 and TRBJ2-5 provide the parts outside the CDR3, is NAGVMQNPRHLVRRRGQEARLRCSPMKGHSHVYWYRQLPEEGLKFMVYLQKENIIDESGMPKERFSAEFPKEGPSILRIQQVVRGDSAAYFCASSPGRGQETQYFGPGTRLLVL.

The chain is built from TRBV27 and TRBJ1-5; 7 nucleotides match TRBD1. V lost 2 bases and J lost 4; bases outside the gene matches: 5. Germline loops: CDR1 MNHEY, CDR2 SMNVEV (reference sequence). This CDR3 is built from 15 residues. The CDR3 DNA sequence: TGTGCCAGCAGTTTACGCGGGACAGATAATCAGCCCCAGCATTTT. Its protein is CASSLRGTDNQPQHF.

The gene calls are TRBV12-5 and TRBJ2-7; 8 nucleotides line up with TRBD1. The CDR3 spans 13 residues. Germline CDR1 LGHNT, CDR2 FRNRAP. V shed 5 bases, J shed 6 bases, and the junction held 6 bases outside the gene matches. The CDR3: CASGPGTGPEQYF. CDR3 sequence (DNA): TGTGCTAGTGGTCCAGGGACAGGCCCCGAGCAGTACTTC.

The gene calls are TRBV28 and TRBJ1-3, with D uncertain. Germline-derived CDR1 and CDR2 are MDHEN and SYDVKM. The CDR3 is made up of 14 amino acids. V was pared by 3 bases and J by 1 base, with 7 bases between. The CDR3 DNA sequence: TGTGCCAGCAGTTTGACAACTTCTGGAAACACCATATATTTT. Translating gives CASSLTTSGNTIYF.

The chain links TRBV9 to TRBJ2-3; no definite D call. Trimming cost V 0 bases and J 2 bases, with 13 bases left between them. The CDR3 length is 16 residues. Germline CDR1 reads SGDLS; CDR2 reads YYNGEE. This CDR3 reads CASSVDDSLNTDTQYF. The DNA for the CDR3 is TGTGCCAGCAGCGTAGACGACTCACTCAACACAGATACGCAGTATTTT.

This clone was observed a single time. This chain uses TRBV5-1 with TRBJ2-4; 8 nucleotides agree with TRBD1. The CDR3 totals 15 residues. V lost 0 bases to trimming and J lost 11 bases; unmatched junction nucleotides: 10. Germline V gene sequence: CDR1 SGHRS, CDR2 YFSETQ. The CDR3 nucleotides are TGCGCCAGCAGCTTGGCCCCTCCGGGACAGGCTCTTCAGTACTTC. This gives the protein CASSLAPPGQALQYF.

This chain links TRBV6-5 with TRBJ1-6; D possibly corresponds to TRBD1 (6 bases). Germline assignment: CDR1 MNHEY and CDR2 SVGAGI. The ends were cut back, 2 bases at V and 5 bases at J, with 7 bases in the middle. The CDR3 runs to 14 residues. This CDR3 reads CASSYDRNNSPLHF. The CDR3 nucleotides read TGTGCCAGCAGTTACGACAGGAATAATTCACCCCTCCACTTT.

V is TRBV5-4 and J is TRBJ2-7; the match to TRBD2 covers 10 bases. The V and J ends lost 0 bases and 5 bases, in that order; junction bases with no gene match: 8. The CDR3 length is 16 residues. Germline V gene sequence: CDR1 SGHNT, CDR2 YYREEE (reference sequence). The CDR3: CASSLGGASGSHEQYF. CDR3 in DNA: TGTGCCAGCAGCTTGGGCGGGGCTAGCGGGAGCCACGAGCAGTACTTC. The full variable domain, completed using reference TRBV5-4 and TRBJ2-7, is ETGVTQSPTHLIKTRGQQVTLRCSSQSGHNTVSWYQQALGQGPQFIFQYYREEENGRGNFPPRFSGLQFPNYSSELNVNALELDDSALYLCASSLGGASGSHEQYFGPGTRLTVT.